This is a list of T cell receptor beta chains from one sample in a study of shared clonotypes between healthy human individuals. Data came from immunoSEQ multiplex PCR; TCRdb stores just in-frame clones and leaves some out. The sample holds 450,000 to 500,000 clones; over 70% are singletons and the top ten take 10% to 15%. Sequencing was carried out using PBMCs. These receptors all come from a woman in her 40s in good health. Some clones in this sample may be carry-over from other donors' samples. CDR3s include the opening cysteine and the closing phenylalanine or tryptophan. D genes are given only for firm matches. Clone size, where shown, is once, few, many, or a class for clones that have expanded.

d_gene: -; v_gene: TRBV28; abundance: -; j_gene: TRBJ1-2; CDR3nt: TGTGCCAGCAGTACTTTGAGGGACTATGGCTACACCTTC; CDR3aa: CASSTLRDYGYTF
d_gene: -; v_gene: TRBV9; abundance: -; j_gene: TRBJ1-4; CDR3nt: TGTGCCAGCAGCGCCCGGACGGGTAATGAAAAACTGTTTTTT; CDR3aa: CASSARTGNEKLFF
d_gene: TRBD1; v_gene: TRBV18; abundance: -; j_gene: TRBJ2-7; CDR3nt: TGTGCCAGCTCACCCACAGGGGCCAGAGCCTACGAGCAGTACTTC; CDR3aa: CASSPTGARAYEQYF
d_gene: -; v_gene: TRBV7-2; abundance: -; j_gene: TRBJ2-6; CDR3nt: TGTGCCAGCAGCCCACAGGGAAGGTCTGGGGCCAACGTCCTGACTTTC; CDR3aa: CASSPQGRSGANVLTF
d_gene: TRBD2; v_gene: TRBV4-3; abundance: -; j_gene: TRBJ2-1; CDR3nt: TGCGCCAGCAGCCAAGAAAGCGGGAGAGGCCATGAGCAGTTCTTC; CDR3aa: CASSQESGRGHEQFF
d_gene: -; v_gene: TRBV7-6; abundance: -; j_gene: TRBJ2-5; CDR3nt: TGTGCCAGCAGCTTAGAAGTGGCTCCGAAGTTCCAGTACTTC; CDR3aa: CASSLEVAPKFQYF
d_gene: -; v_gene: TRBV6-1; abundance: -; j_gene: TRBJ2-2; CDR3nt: TGTGCCAGCATGAAAGCGGAGACGAACACCGGGGAGCTGTTTTTT; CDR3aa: CASMKAETNTGELFF
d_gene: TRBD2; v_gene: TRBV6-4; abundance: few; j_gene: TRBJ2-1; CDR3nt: TGTGCCAGCAGTCCCGGGACTACCATTGAGCAGTTCTTC; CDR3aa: CASSPGTTIEQFF
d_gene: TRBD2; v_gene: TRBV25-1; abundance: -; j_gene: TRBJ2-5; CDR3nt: TGTGCCAGCAGTGGAGGACTAGCGGGAGGGCCTTGGGAGACCCAGTACTTC; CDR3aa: CASSGGLAGGPWETQYF
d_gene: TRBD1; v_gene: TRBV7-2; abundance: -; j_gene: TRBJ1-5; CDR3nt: TGTGCCAGCAGCTCACAGGGGTTAGGTCAGCCCCAGCATTTT; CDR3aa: CASSSQGLGQPQHF
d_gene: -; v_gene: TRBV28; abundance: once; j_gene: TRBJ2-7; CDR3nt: TGTGCCAGTTTCGGGACAACCTACGAGCAGTACTTC; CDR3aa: CASFGTTYEQYF
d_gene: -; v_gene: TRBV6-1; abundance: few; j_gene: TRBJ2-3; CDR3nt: TGTGCCAGCAGTGAAGGCCAGACGGGCAGAGATACGCAGTATTTT; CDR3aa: CASSEGQTGRDTQYF
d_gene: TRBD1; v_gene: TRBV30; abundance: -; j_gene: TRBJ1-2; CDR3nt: TGTGCCTGGAGTGTAATGCCAGGGGGAGGTTCTGGCTACACCTTC; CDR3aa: CAWSVMPGGGSGYTF
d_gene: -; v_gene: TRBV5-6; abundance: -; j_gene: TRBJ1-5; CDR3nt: TGTGCCAGCAGCTTGGCGGACGGGATTAGCAATCAGCCCCAGCATTTT; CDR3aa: CASSLADGISNQPQHF
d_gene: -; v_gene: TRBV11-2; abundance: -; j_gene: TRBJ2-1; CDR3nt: TGTGCCAGCAGTTTAGGCGGCGCTAGTTTAAATGAGCAGTTCTTC; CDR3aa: CASSLGGASLNEQFF
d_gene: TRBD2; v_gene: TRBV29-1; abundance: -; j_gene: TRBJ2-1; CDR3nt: TGCAGCGCCCGGGAGGGGGGGAATGAGCAGTTCTTC; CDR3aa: CSAREGGNEQFF
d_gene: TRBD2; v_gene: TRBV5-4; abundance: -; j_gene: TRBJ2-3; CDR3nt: TGTGCCAGCAGCTTACTAGCGGGAGGGACAGATACGCAGTATTTT; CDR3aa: CASSLLAGGTDTQYF
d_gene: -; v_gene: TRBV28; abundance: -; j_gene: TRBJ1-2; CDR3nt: TGTGCCAGCACGGGGGACGGGAACTATGGCTACACCTTC; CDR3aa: CASTGDGNYGYTF
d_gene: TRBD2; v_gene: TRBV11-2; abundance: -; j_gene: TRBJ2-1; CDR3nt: TGTGCCAGCAGACGAGGGACTAGCGGGAGGGCTTTCAATGAGCAGTTCTTC; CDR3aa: CASRRGTSGRAFNEQFF
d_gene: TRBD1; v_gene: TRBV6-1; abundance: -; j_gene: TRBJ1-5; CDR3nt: TGTGCCACCGGGGACAGGGGAATTAGCAATCAGCCCCAGCATTTT; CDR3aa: CATGDRGISNQPQHF
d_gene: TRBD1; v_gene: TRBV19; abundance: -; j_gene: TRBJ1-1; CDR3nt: TGTGCCAGTACTCCGGGACAGGGGGCGAACACTGAAGCTTTCTTT; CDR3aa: CASTPGQGANTEAFF
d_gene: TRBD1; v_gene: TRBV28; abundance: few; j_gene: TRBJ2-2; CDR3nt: TGTGCCAGCAGTTTCAGGGGACAGATCACCGGGGAGCTGTTTTTT; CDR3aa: CASSFRGQITGELFF
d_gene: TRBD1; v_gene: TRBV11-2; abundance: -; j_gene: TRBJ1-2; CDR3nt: TGTGCCAGCAGCACTAGCTGGGACAGAAAGACCTTC; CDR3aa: CASSTSWDRKTF
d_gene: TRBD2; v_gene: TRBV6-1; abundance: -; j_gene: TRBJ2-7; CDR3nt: TGTGCCAGCAGTGAAGCAACTAGCGGGCTAAAGGACGAGCAGTACTTC; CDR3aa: CASSEATSGLKDEQYF
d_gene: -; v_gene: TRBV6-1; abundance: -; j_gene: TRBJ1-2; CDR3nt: TGTGCCAGCAGTGAAGCGGGACATCCCTATGGCTACACCTTC; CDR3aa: CASSEAGHPYGYTF
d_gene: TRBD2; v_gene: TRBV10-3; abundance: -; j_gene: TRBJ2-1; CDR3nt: TGTGCCATCAGTACTGGGCGGGAGGGCAGAGAGCAGTTCTTC; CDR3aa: CAISTGREGREQFF
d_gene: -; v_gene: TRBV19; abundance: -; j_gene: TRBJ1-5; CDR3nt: TGTGCCAGTAGTGGGACGGGGGGCAATCAGCCCCAGCATTTT; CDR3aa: CASSGTGGNQPQHF
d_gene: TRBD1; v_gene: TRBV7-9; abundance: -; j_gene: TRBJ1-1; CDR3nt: TGTGCCAGCAGCTTAGTTACAGGGGCTATTTGGTACACTGAAGCTTTCTTT; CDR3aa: CASSLVTGAIWYTEAFF
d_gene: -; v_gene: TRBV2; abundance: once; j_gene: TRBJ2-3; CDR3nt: TGTGCCAGCAGTGACGGTAGCGGCCCCTTCACAGATACGCAGTATTTT; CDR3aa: CASSDGSGPFTDTQYF
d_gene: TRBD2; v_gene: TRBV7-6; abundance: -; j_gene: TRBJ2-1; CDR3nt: TGTGCCAGCAGCTTAGGGCTAGCGGGTCCCAATGAGCAGTTCTTC; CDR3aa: CASSLGLAGPNEQFF
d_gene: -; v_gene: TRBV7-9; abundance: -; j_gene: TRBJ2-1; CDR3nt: TGTGCCAGCAGCTTAGGTCCGGGGGCTAGTTACAATGAGCAGTTCTTC; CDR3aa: CASSLGPGASYNEQFF
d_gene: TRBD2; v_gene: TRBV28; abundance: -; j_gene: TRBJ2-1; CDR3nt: TGTGCCAGCAGTGCCACTAGCGGAGCTCCGGATGAGCAGTTCTTC; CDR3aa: CASSATSGAPDEQFF